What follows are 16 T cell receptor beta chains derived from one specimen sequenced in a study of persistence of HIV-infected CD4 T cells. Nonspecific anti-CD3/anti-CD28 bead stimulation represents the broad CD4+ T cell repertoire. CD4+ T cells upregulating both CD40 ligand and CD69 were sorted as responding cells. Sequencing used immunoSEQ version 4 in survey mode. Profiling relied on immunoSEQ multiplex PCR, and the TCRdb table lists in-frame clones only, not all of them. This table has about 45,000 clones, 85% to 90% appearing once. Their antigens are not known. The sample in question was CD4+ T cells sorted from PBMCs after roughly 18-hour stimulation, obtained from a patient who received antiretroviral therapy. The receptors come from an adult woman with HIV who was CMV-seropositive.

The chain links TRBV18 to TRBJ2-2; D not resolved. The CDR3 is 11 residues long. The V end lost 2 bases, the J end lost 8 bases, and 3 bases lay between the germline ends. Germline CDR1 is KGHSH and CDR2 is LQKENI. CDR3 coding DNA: TGTGCCAGCTCACCAACAGGGGAGCTGTTTTTT. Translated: CASSPTGELFF.

The CDR3: CASSLAGAGANVLTF. DNA of the CDR3: TGTGCCAGCAGTTTAGCCGGAGCTGGGGCCAACGTCCTGACTTTC. This sequence joins TRBV27 and TRBJ2-6; D unresolved. Germline values: CDR1 MNHEY, CDR2 SMNVEV (reference sequence). V was cut by 2 bases and J by 2 bases, with 7 bases left in between. The CDR3 length is 15 residues.

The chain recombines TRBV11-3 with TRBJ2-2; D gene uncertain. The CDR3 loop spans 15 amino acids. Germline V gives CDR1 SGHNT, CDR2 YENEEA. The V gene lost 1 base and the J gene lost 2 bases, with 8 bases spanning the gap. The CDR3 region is CASSLVTFNTGELFF. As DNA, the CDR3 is TGTGCCAGCAGCTTAGTAACCTTTAACACCGGGGAGCTGTTTTTT.

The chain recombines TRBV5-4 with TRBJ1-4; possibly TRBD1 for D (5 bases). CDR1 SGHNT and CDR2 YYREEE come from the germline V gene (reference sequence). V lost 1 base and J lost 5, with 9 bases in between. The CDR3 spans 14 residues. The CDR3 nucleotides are TGTGCCAGCAGCTTGCAGGGTTTGAATGAAAAACTGTTTTTT. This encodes CASSLQGLNEKLFF.

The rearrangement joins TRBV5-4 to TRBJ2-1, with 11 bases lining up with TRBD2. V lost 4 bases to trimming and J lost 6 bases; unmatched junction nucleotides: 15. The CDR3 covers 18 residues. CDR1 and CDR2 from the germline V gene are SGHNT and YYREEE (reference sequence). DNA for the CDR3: TGTGCCAGCAGCGGAAGGAAGACTAGCGGGAAGTTTACCAATGAGCAGTTCTTC. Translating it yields CASSGRKTSGKFTNEQFF.

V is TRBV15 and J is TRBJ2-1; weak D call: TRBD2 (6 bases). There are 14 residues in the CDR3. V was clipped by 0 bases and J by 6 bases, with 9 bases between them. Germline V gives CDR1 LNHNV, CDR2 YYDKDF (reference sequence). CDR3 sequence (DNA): TGTGCCACCAGCAGAGATCGGAGGGTCAATGAGCAGTTCTTC. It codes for CATSRDRRVNEQFF.

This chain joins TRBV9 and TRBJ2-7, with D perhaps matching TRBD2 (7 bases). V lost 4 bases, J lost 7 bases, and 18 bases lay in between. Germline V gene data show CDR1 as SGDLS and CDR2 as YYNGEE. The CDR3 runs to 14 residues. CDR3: CASSPLGGAGEQYF. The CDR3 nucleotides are TGTGCCAGCAGCCCGTTGGGGGGGGCTGGGGAGCAGTACTTC.

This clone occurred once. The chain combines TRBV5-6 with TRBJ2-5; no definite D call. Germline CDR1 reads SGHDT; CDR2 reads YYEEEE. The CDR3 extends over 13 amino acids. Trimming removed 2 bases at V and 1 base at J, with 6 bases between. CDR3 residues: CASSLQLQETQYF. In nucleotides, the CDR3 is TGTGCCAGCAGCTTACAGCTCCAAGAGACCCAGTACTTC.

DNA for the CDR3: TGTGCCAGCTCACCTCGGGAAGGAGAGTTTGGAAACACCATATATTTT. This gives the protein CASSPREGEFGNTIYF. The V and J genes are TRBV18 and TRBJ1-3; D is ambiguous. The CDR3 contains 16 residues. Trimming cost V 3 bases and J 3 bases, with 15 bases left between them. Germline CDR1 KGHSH, CDR2 LQKENI.

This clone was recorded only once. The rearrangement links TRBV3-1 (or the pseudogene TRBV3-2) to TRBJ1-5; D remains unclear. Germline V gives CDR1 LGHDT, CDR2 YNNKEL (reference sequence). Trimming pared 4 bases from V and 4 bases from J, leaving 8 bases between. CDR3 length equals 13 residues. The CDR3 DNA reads TGTGCCAGCAGCCGGATGGGGAATCAGCCCCAGCATTTT. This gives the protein CASSRMGNQPQHF.

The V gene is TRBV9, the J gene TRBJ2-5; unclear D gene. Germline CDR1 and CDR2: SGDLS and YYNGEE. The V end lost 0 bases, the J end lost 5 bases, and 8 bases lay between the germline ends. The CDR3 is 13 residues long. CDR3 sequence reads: CASSVVLQETQYF. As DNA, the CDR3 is TGTGCCAGCAGCGTAGTCCTCCAGGAGACCCAGTACTTC.

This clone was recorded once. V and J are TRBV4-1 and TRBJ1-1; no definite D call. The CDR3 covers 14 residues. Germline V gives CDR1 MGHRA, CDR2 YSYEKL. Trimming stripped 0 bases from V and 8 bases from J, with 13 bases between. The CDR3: CASSQDFGPKEAFF. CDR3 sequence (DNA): TGCGCCAGCAGCCAAGATTTCGGGCCAAAAGAAGCTTTCTTT.

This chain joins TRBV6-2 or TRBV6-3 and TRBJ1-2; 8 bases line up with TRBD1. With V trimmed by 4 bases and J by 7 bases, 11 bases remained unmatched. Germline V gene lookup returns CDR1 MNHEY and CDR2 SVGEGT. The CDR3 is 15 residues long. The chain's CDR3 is CASSLNQGAHGGYTF. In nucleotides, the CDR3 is TGTGCCAGCAGTTTGAATCAGGGGGCGCACGGTGGCTACACCTTC.

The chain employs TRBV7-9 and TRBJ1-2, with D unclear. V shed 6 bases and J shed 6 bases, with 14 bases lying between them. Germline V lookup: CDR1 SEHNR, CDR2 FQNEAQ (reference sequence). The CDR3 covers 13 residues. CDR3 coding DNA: TGTGCCAGCAGTGGGAGGCGTGAGGATGGCTACACCTTC. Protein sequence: CASSGRREDGYTF.

DNA for the CDR3: TGTGCCAGCAGTTACATGTCAGGGGATACCTACGAGCAGTACTTC. Its protein product is CASSYMSGDTYEQYF. The V call is TRBV6-5, the J call TRBJ2-7; a weak D match, TRBD1 (6 bases). V lost 2 bases and J lost 2, with 13 bases in between. The germline V gene encodes CDR1 MNHEY and CDR2 SVGAGI. This CDR3 region has 15 residues.

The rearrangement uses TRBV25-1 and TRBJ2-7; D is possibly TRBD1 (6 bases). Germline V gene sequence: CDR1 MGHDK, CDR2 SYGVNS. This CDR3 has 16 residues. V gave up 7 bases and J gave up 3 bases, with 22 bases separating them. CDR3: CASNGSPGQKYYEQYF. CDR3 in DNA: TGTGCCAGCAACGGAAGCCCCGGACAGAAGTACTACGAGCAGTACTTC.